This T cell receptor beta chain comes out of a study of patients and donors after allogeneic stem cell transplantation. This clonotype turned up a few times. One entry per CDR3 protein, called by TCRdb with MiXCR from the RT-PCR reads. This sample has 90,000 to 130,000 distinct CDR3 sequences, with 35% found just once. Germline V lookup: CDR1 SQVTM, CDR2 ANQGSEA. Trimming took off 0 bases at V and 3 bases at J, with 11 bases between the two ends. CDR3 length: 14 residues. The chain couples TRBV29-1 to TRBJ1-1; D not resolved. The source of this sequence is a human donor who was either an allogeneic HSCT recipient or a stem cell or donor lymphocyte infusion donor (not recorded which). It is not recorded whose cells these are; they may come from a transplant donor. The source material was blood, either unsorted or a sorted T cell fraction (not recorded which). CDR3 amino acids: CSVEDLGRDTEAFF. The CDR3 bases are TGCAGCGTTGAAGATCTGGGAAGGGACACTGAAGCTTTCTTT.